This TCR beta chain emerged from a study of shared T cell receptors in the human thymus. This CDR3 is 16 amino acids long. Germline loops: CDR1 MDHEN, CDR2 SYDVKM. V was trimmed by 1 base and J by 7 bases, leaving 19 bases between them. Using immunoSEQ multiplex PCR, the repertoire was profiled, and TCRdb retains in-frame clones only, with some absent. This table has 720,000 or so clones, 70% to 90% appearing once. This sample also belongs to another study, concerning human thymus T cells. That source reports: Corrective surgery for congenital heart defects was being performed on the healthy Finnish infants who served as donors. Resections that were taken during corrective heart surgery supplied the thymus tissue. Blood and thymic repertoires both appeared biased in V and J gene usage. The related literature has documented a marked overlap of thymic repertoires among unrelated individuals.

Sequencing was carried out using thymocytes. V is TRBV28 and J is TRBJ1-1; perhaps TRBD1 as D (6 bases). This TCR was sampled from a girl under three years old with a congenital heart defect. CDR3 amino acids: CASSLYREPNTGEAFF. The CDR3 DNA reads TGTGCCAGCAGTTTATACAGGGAGCCGAACACTGGTGAAGCTTTCTTT.